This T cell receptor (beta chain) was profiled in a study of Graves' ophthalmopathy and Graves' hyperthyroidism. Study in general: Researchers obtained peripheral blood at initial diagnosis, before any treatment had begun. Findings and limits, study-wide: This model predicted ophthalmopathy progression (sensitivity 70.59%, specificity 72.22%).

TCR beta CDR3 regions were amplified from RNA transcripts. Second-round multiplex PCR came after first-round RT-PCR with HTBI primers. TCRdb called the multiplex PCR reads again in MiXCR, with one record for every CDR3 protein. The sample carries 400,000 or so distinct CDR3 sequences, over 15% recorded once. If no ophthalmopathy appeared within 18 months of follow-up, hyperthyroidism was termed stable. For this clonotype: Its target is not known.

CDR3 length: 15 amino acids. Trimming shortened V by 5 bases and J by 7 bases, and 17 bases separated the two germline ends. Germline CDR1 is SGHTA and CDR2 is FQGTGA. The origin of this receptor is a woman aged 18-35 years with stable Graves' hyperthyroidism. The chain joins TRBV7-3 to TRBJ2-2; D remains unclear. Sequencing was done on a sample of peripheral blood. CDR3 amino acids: CASSQLGVKGGELFF. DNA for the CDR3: TGTGCCAGCAGCCAGCTTGGGGTGAAGGGCGGGGAGCTGTTTTTT.